This is a list of T cell receptor beta chains from one sample in a study of cytomegalovirus exposure and HLA in healthy donors. The method was immunoSEQ multiplex PCR; TCRdb's version includes in-frame clones alone and lacks a portion of them. The data contain about 49,000 clones, almost 95% of them singletons. The specimen sequenced was PBMCs. Source of these receptors: a man aged 18 to 30 in good health and CMV-seronegative. CDR3s include the opening cysteine and the closing phenylalanine or tryptophan. D genes are given only for firm matches. Clone size is not always given. Where it is, it says once, few, many or a class for expanded clones.

clone_size j_call d_call v_call cdr3_aa cdr3_nt
. TRBJ1-3 . TRBV11-1 CASSATGGNTIYF TGTGCCAGCAGCGCAACGGGGGGAAACACCATATATTTT
once TRBJ1-5 . TRBV16 CASSPYPGPQHF TGTGCCAGCAGCCCCTATCCTGGGCCCCAGCATTTT
. TRBJ1-4 . TRBV29-1 CSVDWAGDIDEKLFF TGCAGCGTTGATTGGGCAGGGGATATTGATGAAAAACTGTTTTTT
. TRBJ2-7 TRBD2 TRBV14 CASSQGPSGASYEQYF TGTGCCAGCAGCCAAGGTCCTAGCGGTGCCTCCTACGAGCAGTACTTC
once TRBJ2-4 TRBD2 TRBV6-1 CASSEVKLAQENIQYF TGTGCCAGCAGTGAAGTAAAACTAGCGCAGGAAAACATTCAGTACTTC
. TRBJ2-1 . TRBV7-2 CASSLALRGPYNEQFF TGTGCCAGCAGCTTAGCGCTCCGGGGTCCCTACAATGAGCAGTTCTTC
. TRBJ2-3 . TRBV7-6 CASSLEGRSGWGPDTQYF TGTGCCAGCAGCTTAGAGGGTCGCTCCGGGTGGGGGCCAGATACGCAGTATTTT
. TRBJ2-1 TRBD2 TRBV19 CASSATSRSYNEQFF TGTGCCAGTAGCGCGACTAGCAGAAGCTACAATGAGCAGTTCTTC
. TRBJ2-3 TRBD2 TRBV5-1 CASSSVLGLAGLTDTQYF TGCGCCAGCAGCTCCGTCCTAGGGCTAGCGGGACTCACAGATACGCAGTATTTT
. TRBJ2-1 . TRBV7-2 CASSLGSGSRGNEQFF TGTGCCAGCAGCTTAGGGAGCGGAAGCCGTGGCAATGAGCAGTTCTTC
. TRBJ1-1 . TRBV10-1 CASSEEVNTEAFF TGCGCCAGCAGTGAGGAGGTAAACACTGAAGCTTTCTTT
. TRBJ1-3 . TRBV15 CATRTEGNTIYF TGTGCCACCAGAACGGAGGGAAACACCATATATTTT
. TRBJ2-7 TRBD1 TRBV27 CASSLQGDYEQYF TGTGCCAGCAGTTTACAGGGGGACTACGAGCAGTACTTC
. TRBJ1-1 . TRBV2 CASSDDPVFRGAAFF TGTGCCAGCAGTGACGACCCGGTTTTCAGGGGAGCAGCTTTCTTT
. TRBJ2-7 . TRBV4-1 CASSLGNSYEQYF TGCGCCAGCAGCCTCGGGAATTCCTACGAGCAGTACTTC
. TRBJ2-1 TRBD2 TRBV11-3 CASSPGLVNEQFF TGTGCCAGCAGCCCTGGACTAGTCAATGAGCAGTTCTTC
. TRBJ1-2 . TRBV2 CASSEARNGRNTF TGTGCCAGCAGTGAAGCGCGAAATGGGAGAAACACCTTC
. TRBJ2-7 . TRBV28 CASSLGGKPSYEQYF TGTGCCAGCAGTTTAGGCGGGAAGCCCTCCTACGAGCAGTACTTC
. TRBJ2-7 . TRBV21-1 CASSKTALGIAGVSLRFSYEQYF TGTGCCAGCAGCAAAACGGCCCTCGGAATAGCGGGAGTCTCCCTAAGATTCTCCTACGAGCAGTACTTC
. TRBJ2-5 . TRBV2 CASSGGRPPETQYF TGTGCCAGCAGCGGGGGACGGCCCCCAGAGACCCAGTACTTC
. TRBJ2-1 . TRBV21-1 CASSKTSGWDNEQFF TGTGCCAGCAGCAAAACTAGCGGGTGGGACAATGAGCAGTTCTTC
. TRBJ1-1 . TRBV29-1 CSVAGGPGLDTEAFF TGCAGCGTTGCGGGGGGTCCCGGTTTGGACACTGAAGCTTTCTTT
. TRBJ2-5 . TRBV5-8 CASSPRGNQETQYF TGTGCCAGCAGCCCCCGGGGAAACCAAGAGACCCAGTACTTC
. TRBJ2-2 TRBD1 TRBV4-3 CASSRYATGQGNTGELFF TGCGCCAGCAGCCGGTACGCAACGGGACAGGGAAACACCGGGGAGCTGTTTTTT
. TRBJ2-3 TRBD2 TRBV6-5 CASSYPAAGGTDTQYF TGTGCCAGCAGTTACCCGGCGGCGGGGGGGACAGATACGCAGTATTTT
. TRBJ1-5 TRBD1 TRBV19 CASSIGVGQGGNQPQHF TGTGCCAGTAGCATAGGGGTCGGACAGGGGGGCAATCAGCCCCAGCATTTT
. TRBJ2-5 . TRBV14 CASSPGGRGDGETQYF TGTGCCAGCAGCCCGGGGGGCCGGGGCGACGGGGAGACCCAGTACTTC
. TRBJ2-7 TRBD2 TRBV4-3 CASSPTSGRAEEQYF TGCGCCAGCAGCCCGACTAGCGGGAGGGCCGAGGAGCAGTACTTC
few TRBJ2-7 . TRBV5-4 CASGPSNSYEQYF TGTGCCAGCGGCCCATCAAACTCCTACGAGCAGTACTTC
once TRBJ2-1 TRBD1 TRBV11-3 CASSLVTGTGAENEQFF TGTGCCAGCAGCTTGGTTACCGGGACAGGGGCAGAGAATGAGCAGTTCTTC
. TRBJ1-4 . TRBV2 CASESEMGSEKLFF TGTGCCAGCGAGTCGGAAATGGGGAGTGAAAAACTGTTTTTT
. TRBJ1-4 TRBD1 TRBV11-2 CASSVVGTANEKLFF TGTGCCAGCAGCGTGGTTGGGACAGCCAATGAAAAACTGTTTTTT
. TRBJ2-5 TRBD1 TRBV2 CASSERDSQETQYF TGTGCCAGCAGTGAAAGGGACAGCCAAGAGACCCAGTACTTC
. TRBJ1-2 . TRBV6-1 CASSQTLQGYGYTF TGTGCCAGCAGCCAAACACTCCAGGGATATGGCTACACCTTC
. TRBJ2-7 . TRBV7-9 CASSQGLAAYEQYF TGTGCCAGCAGCCAAGGGCTAGCCGCCTACGAGCAGTACTTC
. TRBJ2-1 TRBD1 TRBV18 CASSPDPGQGGTFF TGTGCCAGCTCACCCGATCCGGGACAGGGAGGTACGTTCTTC
. TRBJ1-3 . TRBV28 CASSLSGFGNTIYF TGTGCCAGCAGTTTATCGGGTTTTGGAAACACCATATATTTT
. TRBJ1-2 . TRBV4-1 CASSQDPYDRGARGYTF TGCGCCAGCAGCCAAGACCCCTATGATCGTGGGGCGCGAGGCTACACCTTC
medium-sized TRBJ2-1 . TRBV27 CASSPNSLSGGSSYNEQFF TGTGCCAGCAGTCCAAACAGTCTTTCAGGGGGGAGCTCCTACAATGAGCAGTTCTTC
. TRBJ2-6 . TRBV7-2 CASSLSGGGLSGANVLTF TGTGCCAGCAGCTTATCTGGAGGGGGCCTCTCTGGGGCCAACGTCCTGACTTTC
. TRBJ2-5 TRBD1 TRBV2 CASSPDRVQETQYF TGTGCCAGCAGTCCGGACAGGGTCCAAGAGACCCAGTACTTC
. TRBJ1-1 . TRBV9 CASSAAGGVGEYTEAFF TGTGCCAGCAGCGCCGCGGGGGGGGTAGGGGAGTACACTGAAGCTTTCTTT
. TRBJ2-5 . TRBV11-2 CASSSIGWQETQYF TGTGCCAGCAGCTCCATCGGGTGGCAAGAGACCCAGTACTTC
. TRBJ1-2 . TRBV29-1 CSAITSVYGYTF TGCAGCGCCATAACAAGCGTCTATGGCTACACCTTC
. TRBJ2-5 TRBD1 TRBV11-2 CASSLGEQGDETQYF TGTGCCAGCAGCTTAGGGGAACAGGGGGATGAGACCCAGTACTTC
. TRBJ2-5 . TRBV6-6 CASSYSPYSETQYF TGTGCCAGCAGTTACTCCCCATACTCGGAGACCCAGTACTTC
. TRBJ2-3 TRBD2 TRBV5-5 CASRLSGRSNRPTDTQYF TGTGCCAGCAGACTTAGCGGGAGATCGAATAGGCCTACAGATACGCAGTATTTT
. TRBJ1-1 TRBD1 TRBV6-5 CASSHRGRGTEAFF TGTGCCAGCAGCCACAGGGGGCGAGGTACTGAAGCTTTCTTT
. TRBJ2-1 . TRBV5-5 CASSFGLASGEQFF TGTGCCAGCAGCTTTGGCCTGGCATCTGGTGAGCAGTTCTTC
. TRBJ2-7 TRBD2 TRBV6-1 CASSGRLAGGPYEQYF TGTGCCAGCAGTGGGAGACTAGCGGGAGGGCCTTACGAGCAGTACTTC
. TRBJ2-5 TRBD2 TRBV28 CASSPTGTSGSETQYF TGTGCCAGCAGTCCAACAGGGACTAGCGGGAGTGAGACCCAGTACTTC
. TRBJ1-1 . TRBV5-1 CASSFEGTKAFF TGCGCCAGCAGCTTTGAGGGTACCAAAGCTTTCTTT
. TRBJ2-1 . TRBV2 CASSGLQGRMGNEQFF TGTGCCAGCAGTGGATTACAGGGTAGAATGGGCAATGAGCAGTTCTTC